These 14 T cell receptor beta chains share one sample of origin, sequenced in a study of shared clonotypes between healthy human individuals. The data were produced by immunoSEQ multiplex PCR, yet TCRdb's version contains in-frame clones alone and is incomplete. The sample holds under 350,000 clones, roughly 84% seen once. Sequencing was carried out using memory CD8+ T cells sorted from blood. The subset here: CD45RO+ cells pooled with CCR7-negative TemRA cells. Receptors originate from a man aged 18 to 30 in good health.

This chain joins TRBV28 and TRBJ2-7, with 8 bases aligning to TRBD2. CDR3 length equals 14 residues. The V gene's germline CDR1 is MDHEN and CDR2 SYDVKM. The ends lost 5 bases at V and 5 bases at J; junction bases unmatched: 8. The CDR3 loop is CASSRGLGGHEQYF. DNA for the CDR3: TGTGCCAGCAGTCGGGGACTAGGAGGCCACGAGCAGTACTTC.

As DNA, the CDR3 is TGTGCCAGCAGCGTCGGGGGGCCAAATGAGCAGTTCTTC. As protein: CASSVGGPNEQFF. This chain links TRBV27 with TRBJ2-1, with a possible D match to TRBD2 (7 bases). This CDR3 comprises 13 residues. With 6 bases removed from V and 7 bases from J, the gap between germline ends came to 13 bases. CDR1 and CDR2 (germline): MNHEY, SMNVEV (reference sequence).

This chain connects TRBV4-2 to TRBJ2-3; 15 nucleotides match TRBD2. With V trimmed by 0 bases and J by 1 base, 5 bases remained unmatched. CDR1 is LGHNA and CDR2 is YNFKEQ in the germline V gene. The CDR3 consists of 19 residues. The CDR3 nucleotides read TGTGCCAGCAGCCAAGAGGGACTAGCGGGAGGAGGGGGCACAGATACGCAGTATTTT. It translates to CASSQEGLAGGGGTDTQYF.

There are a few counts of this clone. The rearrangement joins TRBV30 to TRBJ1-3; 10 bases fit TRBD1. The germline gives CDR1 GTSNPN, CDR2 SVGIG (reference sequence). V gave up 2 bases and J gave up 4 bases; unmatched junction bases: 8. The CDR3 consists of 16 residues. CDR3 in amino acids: CAWSQPGQGFGNTIYF. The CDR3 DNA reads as TGTGCCTGGAGTCAGCCGGGACAGGGGTTCGGAAACACCATATATTTT.

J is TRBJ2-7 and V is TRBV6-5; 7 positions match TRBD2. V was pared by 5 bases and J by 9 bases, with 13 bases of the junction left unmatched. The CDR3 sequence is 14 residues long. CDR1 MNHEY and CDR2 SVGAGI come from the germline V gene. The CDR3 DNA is TGTGCCAGCAGTGATCTGACGGGTTCGGGAGGGCAGTACTTC. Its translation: CASSDLTGSGGQYF.

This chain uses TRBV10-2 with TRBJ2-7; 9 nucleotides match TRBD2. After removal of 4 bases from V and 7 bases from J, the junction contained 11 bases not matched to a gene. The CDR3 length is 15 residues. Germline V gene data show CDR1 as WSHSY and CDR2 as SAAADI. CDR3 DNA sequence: TGCGCCAGCAGTGCACACCCGGGACTAGCCGAAGAGCAGTACTTC. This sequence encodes CASSAHPGLAEEQYF.

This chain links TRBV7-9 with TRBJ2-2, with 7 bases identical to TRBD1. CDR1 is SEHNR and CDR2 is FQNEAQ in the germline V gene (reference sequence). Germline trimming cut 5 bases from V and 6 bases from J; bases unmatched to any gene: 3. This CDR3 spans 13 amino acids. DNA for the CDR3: TGTGCCAGCAGCACCGGACAGGCCGGGGAGCTGTTTTTT. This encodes CASSTGQAGELFF.

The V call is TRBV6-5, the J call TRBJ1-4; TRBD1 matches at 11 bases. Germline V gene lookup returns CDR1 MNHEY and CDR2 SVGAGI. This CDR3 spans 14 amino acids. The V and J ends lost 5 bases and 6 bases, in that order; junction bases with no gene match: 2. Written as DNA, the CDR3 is TGTGCCAGCAGTGGACAGGGGGCGTATGAAAAACTGTTTTTT. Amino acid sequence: CASSGQGAYEKLFF.

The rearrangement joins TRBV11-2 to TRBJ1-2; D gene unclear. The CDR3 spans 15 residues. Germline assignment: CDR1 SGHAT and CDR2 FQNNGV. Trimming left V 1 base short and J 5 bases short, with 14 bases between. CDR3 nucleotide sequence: TGTGCCAGCAGCTTAGGTGCCATAACCCCTTATGGCTACACCTTC. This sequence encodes CASSLGAITPYGYTF.

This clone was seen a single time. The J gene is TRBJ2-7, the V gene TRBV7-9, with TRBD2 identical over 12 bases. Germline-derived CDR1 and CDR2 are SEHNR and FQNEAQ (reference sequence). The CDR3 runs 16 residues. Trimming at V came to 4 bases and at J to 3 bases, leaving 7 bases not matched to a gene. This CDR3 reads CASSSTSGGSNYEQYF. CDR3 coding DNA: TGTGCCAGCAGCTCGACTAGCGGGGGATCTAACTACGAGCAGTACTTC.

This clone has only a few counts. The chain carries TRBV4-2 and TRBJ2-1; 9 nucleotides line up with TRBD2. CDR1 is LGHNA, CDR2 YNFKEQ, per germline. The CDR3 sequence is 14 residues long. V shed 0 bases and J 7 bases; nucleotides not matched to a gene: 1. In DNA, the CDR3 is TGTGCCAGCAGCCAAGATGCGGGGGGGAATGAGCAGTTCTTC. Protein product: CASSQDAGGNEQFF.

The CDR3 reads CASSLTLGEDYLTDTQYF. The CDR3 DNA reads TGCGCCAGCAGCTTGACGCTTGGGGAGGACTACCTCACAGATACGCAGTATTTT. The chain recombines TRBV5-1 with TRBJ2-3, with D maybe TRBD2 (6 bases). This CDR3 comprises 18 residues. CDR1 SGHRS and CDR2 YFSETQ come from the germline V gene. Trimming left V 1 base short and J 2 bases short, with 20 bases between.

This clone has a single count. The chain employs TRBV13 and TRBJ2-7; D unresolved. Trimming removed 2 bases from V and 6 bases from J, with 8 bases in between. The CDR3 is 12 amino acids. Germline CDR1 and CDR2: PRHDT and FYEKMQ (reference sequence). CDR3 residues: CASSLLESEQYF. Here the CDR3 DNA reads TGTGCCAGCAGCTTACTAGAATCCGAGCAGTACTTC.

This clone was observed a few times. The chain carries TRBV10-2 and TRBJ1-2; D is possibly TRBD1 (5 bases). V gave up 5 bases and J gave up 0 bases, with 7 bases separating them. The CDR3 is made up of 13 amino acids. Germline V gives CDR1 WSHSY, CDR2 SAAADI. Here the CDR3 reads CASSQTANYGYTF. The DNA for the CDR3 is TGCGCCAGCAGTCAGACAGCTAACTATGGCTACACCTTC.